A single sample gave rise to the 21 T cell receptor beta chains below, sequenced in a study of naive and memory T cell subsets. The SP2 primer and nested alpha and beta constant region primers amplified ligated cDNA in four rounds. From the UMI-ligation and nested PCR reads, TCRdb called clonotypes with MiXCR, one entry per CDR3 protein. The table includes 35,000 to 40,000 distinct CDR3 sequences, approximately 10% detected once. Documented treatment: skin biopsy from PPD injection site in Mantoux-positive individual. The library had UMIs added by 3' ligation of an oligonucleotide to TCR cDNA. The sequences come from skin, collected from a tuberculin skin test site. Receptors were obtained from an adult in good health.

By its share, this clonotype is large. The chain joins TRBV20-1 to TRBJ1-5; TRBD1 matches at 7 bases. CDR3 length equals 13 residues. V lost 6 bases to trimming and J lost 6 bases; unmatched junction nucleotides: 8. Germline loops: CDR1 DFQATT, CDR2 SNEGSKA (reference sequence). DNA for the CDR3: TGCAGTGCCACAGGGCAGGGGGGTCAGCCCCAGCATTTT. This codes for CSATGQGGQPQHF.

This clonotype counts as medium-sized (0.01 to 0.1%). The V call is TRBV12-3 or TRBV12-4, the J call TRBJ2-7, with TRBD2 matching over 8 bases. V lost 6 bases to trimming and J lost 0 bases; unmatched junction nucleotides: 7. This CDR3 spans 15 amino acids. The CDR3 here is CASRISGTSSYEQYF. The CDR3, as DNA: TGTGCCAGCAGGATTAGCGGGACCTCCTCCTACGAGCAGTACTTC.

This clonotype was seen at least ten times. The chain uses TRBV7-2 and TRBJ2-5, with 7 bases identical to TRBD1. J lost 4 bases, V lost 4 bases, and 3 bases had no gene match. The CDR3 consists of 13 residues. Germline-derived CDR1 and CDR2 are SGHTA and FQGNSA. The DNA of the CDR3 is TGTGCCAGCAGCTCGAACAGGGGAGAGACCCAGTACTTC. Encoded protein: CASSSNRGETQYF.

This clonotype was seen just once. One junction end disagrees with the germline gene, perhaps due to a read error. The rearrangement joins TRBV12-3 or TRBV12-4 to TRBJ1-2; D is possibly TRBD1 (6 bases). CDR3 length: 15 amino acids. DNA of the CDR3: TGTGCCAGCGGTTTAACCCTGACAGGCTTCTATGGCTACACCTTC. This sequence encodes CASGLTLTGFYGYTF.

Ten or more counts support this clonotype. The chain recombines TRBV28 with TRBJ2-5, with D possibly matching TRBD2 (5 bases). V was trimmed by 5 bases and J by 1 base, leaving 11 bases between them. CDR1 is MDHEN, CDR2 SYDVKM, per germline. The CDR3 length is 14 residues. In DNA, the CDR3 is TGTGCCAGCAGTACTTCAGCGGTCCAAGAGACCCAGTACTTC. Residues: CASSTSAVQETQYF. Using reference TRBV28 and TRBJ2-5 for the parts outside the CDR3, the full variable domain is DVKVTQSSRYLVKRTGEKVFLECVQDMDHENMFWYRQDPGLGLRLIYFSYDVKMKEKGDIPEGYSVSREKKERFSLILESASTNQTSMYLCASSTSAVQETQYFGPGTRLLVL.

This clonotype has ten or more counts. The chain uses TRBV13 and TRBJ1-5; D gene ambiguous. Germline CDR1 and CDR2: PRHDT and FYEKMQ (reference sequence). The V end lost 0 bases, the J end lost 5 bases, and 11 bases lay between the germline ends. The CDR3 is made up of 15 amino acids. The CDR3 nucleotides read TGTGCCAGCAGCTTAGGTTCGGACGTCTATCAGCCCCAGCATTTT. Translating gives CASSLGSDVYQPQHF.

This clonotype was detected ten times or more. The J gene is TRBJ2-3, the V gene TRBV4-1, with D hard to call. This CDR3 is built from 11 residues. CDR1 and CDR2 from the germline V gene are MGHRA and YSYEKL. V gave up 8 bases and J gave up 1 base, with 4 bases separating them. The CDR3, as DNA: TGCGCCAGCCGTGGCACAGATACGCAGTATTTT. As protein: CASRGTDTQYF.

Only a few counts were recorded for this clonotype. The genes are TRBV28 and TRBJ2-3; possibly TRBD2 for D (6 bases). Germline V lookup: CDR1 MDHEN, CDR2 SYDVKM. The V gene lost 6 bases and the J gene lost 6 bases, with 22 bases spanning the gap. There are 16 residues in the CDR3. The CDR3 bases are TGTGCCAGCAGGGTACGCAGAGGCGTTCGGGGGGATACGCAGTATTTT. It is translated as CASRVRRGVRGDTQYF.

This clonotype came up many times. This sequence joins TRBV18 and TRBJ2-1, with D unresolved. The CDR3 runs 11 residues. V was clipped by 6 bases and J by 5 bases, with 5 bases between them. Germline V gene lookup returns CDR1 KGHSH and CDR2 LQKENI. The CDR3 DNA reads as TGTGCCAGCTCCGGACACAATGAGCAGTTCTTC. It codes for CASSGHNEQFF.

The genes are TRBV4-1 and TRBJ2-2, with D possibly being TRBD1 (6 bases). Trimming pared 0 bases from V and 6 bases from J, leaving 11 bases between. The length of the CDR3 is 15 residues. Germline V gene lookup returns CDR1 MGHRA and CDR2 YSYEKL. This CDR3 reads CASSQEGQRAGELFF. The CDR3 nucleotides are TGCGCCAGCAGCCAAGAGGGACAAAGGGCCGGGGAGCTGTTTTTT.

This clonotype showed up many times. This chain links TRBV29-1 with TRBJ1-1, with a weak D call TRBD1 (5 bases). Germline V lookup: CDR1 SQVTM, CDR2 ANQGSEA. This CDR3 is built from 14 residues. V was cut by 3 bases and J by 3 bases, with 14 bases left in between. CDR3 residues: CSVDGGVGYTEAFF. The CDR3 DNA is TGCAGCGTTGATGGAGGGGTTGGGTACACTGAAGCTTTCTTT.

Concerning this clonotype itself: This may come from a read error, since a much larger clone is one base off. This sequence joins TRBV10-2 and TRBJ1-1; unclear D gene. Germline V gene lookup returns CDR1 WSHSY and CDR2 SAAADI. The V and J ends lost 4 bases and 1 base respectively, with 10 bases between them. The CDR3 totals 14 residues. This chain's CDR3 is CASSVDGRNTEAFF. DNA for the CDR3: TGCGCCAGCAGTGTTGACGGAAGGAACACTGAAGCTTTCTTT.

A few counts support this clonotype. This sequence joins TRBV6-1 and TRBJ1-3; a weak D match, TRBD1 (5 bases). V was clipped by 5 bases and J by 0 bases, with 14 bases between them. CDR1 and CDR2 (germline): MNHNS, SASEGT. This CDR3 is 16 amino acids long. The CDR3 spells CASSRTGGPSGNTIYF. The CDR3 nucleotides are TGTGCCAGCAGTCGAACGGGGGGTCCCTCTGGAAACACCATATATTTT.

The V call is TRBV18, the J call TRBJ2-3; D remains unclear. Germline values: CDR1 KGHSH, CDR2 LQKENI. V lost 3 bases to trimming and J lost 0 bases, with 4 bases between them. CDR3 length: 13 amino acids. The CDR3 region is CASSPPSTDTQYF. The CDR3 DNA reads as TGTGCCAGCTCACCCCCCAGCACAGATACGCAGTATTTT.

This clonotype has at least ten counts. The genes are TRBV20-1 and TRBJ2-4; 8 bases line up with TRBD1. Germline V lookup: CDR1 DFQATT, CDR2 SNEGSKA (reference sequence). J lost 8 bases, V lost 4 bases, and 16 bases had no gene match. The CDR3 spans 16 residues. As DNA, the CDR3 is TGCAGTGCTAAGAAGGACAGGGAGCTGGAGATGTACATTCAGTACTTC. Amino acids: CSAKKDRELEMYIQYF.

Only a few counts were recorded for this clonotype. The chain carries TRBV28 and TRBJ2-7; 14 bases line up with TRBD2. The ends lost 3 bases at V and 3 bases at J; junction bases unmatched: 7. Germline V CDR1 and CDR2: MDHEN, SYDVKM. The CDR3 sequence is 17 residues long. CDR3: CASSFGTSGSGNYEQYF. CDR3 DNA: TGTGCCAGCAGTTTCGGGACTAGCGGGAGTGGGAACTACGAGCAGTACTTC.

This clonotype turned up a few times. This sequence joins TRBV2 and TRBJ2-7; D is uncertain. Germline-derived CDR1 and CDR2 are SNHLY and FYNNEI. The CDR3 consists of 14 residues. Trimming removed 1 base at V and 0 bases at J, with 7 bases between. The CDR3 region is CASSEDLGSYEQYF. The CDR3, as DNA: TGTGCCAGCAGTGAAGACCTAGGCTCCTACGAGCAGTACTTC.

The gene calls are TRBV6-1 and TRBJ2-1; TRBD1 matches 9 bases. Trimming took 5 bases from V and 0 from J; bases not matched to a gene: 5. Per the germline V gene, CDR1 is MNHNS and CDR2 is SASEGT. This CDR3 is 16 amino acids long. The CDR3 bases are TGTGCCAGCAGTTCCGGGACAGGGAGCTCCTACAATGAGCAGTTCTTC. Amino acids: CASSSGTGSSYNEQFF.

This clonotype was observed at least ten times. The rearrangement links TRBV7-6 to TRBJ2-7; 7 positions match TRBD2. Germline CDR1 reads SGHVS; CDR2 reads FNYEAQ. This CDR3 region has 15 residues. V lost 1 base and J lost 1; bases outside the gene matches: 4. The CDR3 is CASSLGRERSYEQYF. The CDR3 region has the DNA TGTGCCAGCAGCTTAGGGCGGGAGAGGTCCTACGAGCAGTACTTC.

Within the sample, this clonotype is medium-sized. The chain is built from TRBV12-3 or TRBV12-4 and TRBJ2-7; D may be TRBD1 or TRBD2 (5 bases each). The V end was cut by 5 bases, the J end by 3 bases, with 17 bases between. CDR3 length: 15 amino acids. CDR3: CASSPLPGPLYEQYF. The CDR3 DNA is TGTGCCAGCAGTCCCCTCCCGGGACCGCTCTACGAGCAGTACTTC.

This clonotype appeared a few times. The gene calls are TRBV6-4 and TRBJ1-4, with 9 bases matching TRBD1. Germline CDR1 reads MRHNA; CDR2 reads SNTAGT. CDR3 length: 14 residues. Trimming took 5 bases from V and 7 from J; bases not matched to a gene: 5. CDR3 in DNA: TGTGCCAGCAGTCCGGGACAGGGCGCTGAAAAACTGTTTTTT. Residues: CASSPGQGAEKLFF.